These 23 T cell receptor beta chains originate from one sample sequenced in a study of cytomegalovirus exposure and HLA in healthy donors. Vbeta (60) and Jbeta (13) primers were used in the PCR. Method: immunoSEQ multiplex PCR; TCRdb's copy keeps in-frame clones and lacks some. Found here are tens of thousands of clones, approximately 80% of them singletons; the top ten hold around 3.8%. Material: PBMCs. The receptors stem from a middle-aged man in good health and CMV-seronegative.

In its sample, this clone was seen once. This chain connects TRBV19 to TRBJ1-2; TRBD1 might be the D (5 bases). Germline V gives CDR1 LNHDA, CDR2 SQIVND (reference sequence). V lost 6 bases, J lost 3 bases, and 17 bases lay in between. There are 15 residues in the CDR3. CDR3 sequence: CASSGLKEGYYGYTF. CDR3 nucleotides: TGTGCCAGTAGCGGCCTTAAGGAGGGGTACTATGGCTACACCTTC.

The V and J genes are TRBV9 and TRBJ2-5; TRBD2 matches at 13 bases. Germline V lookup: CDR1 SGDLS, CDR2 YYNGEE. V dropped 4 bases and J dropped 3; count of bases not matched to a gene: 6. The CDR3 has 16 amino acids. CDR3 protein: CASSPRTSGSEETQYF. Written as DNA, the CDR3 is TGTGCCAGCAGCCCGCGGACTAGCGGGAGTGAAGAGACCCAGTACTTC.

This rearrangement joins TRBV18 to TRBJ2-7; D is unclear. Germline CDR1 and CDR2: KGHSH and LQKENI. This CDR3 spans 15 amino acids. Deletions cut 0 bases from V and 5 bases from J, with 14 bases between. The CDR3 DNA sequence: TGTGCCAGCTCACCACCGGTCAGGCTAAGGCACGAGCAGTACTTC. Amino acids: CASSPPVRLRHEQYF.

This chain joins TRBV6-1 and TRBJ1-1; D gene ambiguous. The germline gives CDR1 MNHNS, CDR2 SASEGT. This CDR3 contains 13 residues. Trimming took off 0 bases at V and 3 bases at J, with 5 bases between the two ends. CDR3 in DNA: TGTGCCAGCAGTGAAGCGCGGTACACTGAAGCTTTCTTT. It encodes CASSEARYTEAFF.

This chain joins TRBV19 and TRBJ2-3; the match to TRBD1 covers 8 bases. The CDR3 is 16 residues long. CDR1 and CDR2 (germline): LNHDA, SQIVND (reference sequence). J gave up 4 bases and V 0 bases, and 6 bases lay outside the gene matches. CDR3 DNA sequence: TGTGCCAGTAGTATAGATCGTCCAGGGGGCCCAGATACGCAGTATTTT. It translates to CASSIDRPGGPDTQYF.

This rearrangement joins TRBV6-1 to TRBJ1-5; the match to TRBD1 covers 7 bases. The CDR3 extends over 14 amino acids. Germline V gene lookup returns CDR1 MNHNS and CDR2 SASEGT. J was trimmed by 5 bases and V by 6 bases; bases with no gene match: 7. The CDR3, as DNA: TGTGCCAGCAGGCAGGGGGTGAACGATCAGCCCCAGCATTTT. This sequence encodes CASRQGVNDQPQHF.

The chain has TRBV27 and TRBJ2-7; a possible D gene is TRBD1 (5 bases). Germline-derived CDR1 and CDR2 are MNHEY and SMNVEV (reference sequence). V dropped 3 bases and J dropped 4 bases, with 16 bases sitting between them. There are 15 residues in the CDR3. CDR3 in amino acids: CASSFQGNGVYEQYF. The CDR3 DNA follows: TGTGCCAGCAGTTTCCAGGGTAACGGCGTTTACGAGCAGTACTTC.

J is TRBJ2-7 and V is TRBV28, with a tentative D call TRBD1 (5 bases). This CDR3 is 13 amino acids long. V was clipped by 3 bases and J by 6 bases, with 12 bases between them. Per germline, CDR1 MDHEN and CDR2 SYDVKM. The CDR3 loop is CASSFQGEAEQYF. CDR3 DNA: TGTGCCAGCAGTTTTCAGGGTGAGGCCGAGCAGTACTTC.

The CDR3 loop reads CASSRLGGNGELFF. The CDR3 DNA follows: TGTGCCAGCAGCCGATTGGGGGGGAACGGGGAGCTGTTTTTT. The chain joins TRBV6-5 to TRBJ2-2; TRBD2 agrees at 7 bases. The V and J ends lost 6 bases and 7 bases, in that order; junction bases with no gene match: 8. The CDR3 loop spans 14 amino acids. From germline, CDR1 is MNHEY and CDR2 SVGAGI.

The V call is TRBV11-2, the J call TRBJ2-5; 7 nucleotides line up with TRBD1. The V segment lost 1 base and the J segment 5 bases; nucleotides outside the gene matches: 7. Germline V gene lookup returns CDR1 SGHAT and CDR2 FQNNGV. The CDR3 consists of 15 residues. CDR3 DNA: TGTGCCAGCAGCTTAGGCAGCACAGGGGTCGAGACCCAGTACTTC. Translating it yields CASSLGSTGVETQYF.

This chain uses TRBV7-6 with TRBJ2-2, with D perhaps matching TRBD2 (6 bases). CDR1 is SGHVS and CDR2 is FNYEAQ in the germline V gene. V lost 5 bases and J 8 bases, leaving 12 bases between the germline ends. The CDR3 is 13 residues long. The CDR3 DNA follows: TGTGCCAGCAGCCACAGCGGGTGGGGGGAGCTGTTTTTT. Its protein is CASSHSGWGELFF.

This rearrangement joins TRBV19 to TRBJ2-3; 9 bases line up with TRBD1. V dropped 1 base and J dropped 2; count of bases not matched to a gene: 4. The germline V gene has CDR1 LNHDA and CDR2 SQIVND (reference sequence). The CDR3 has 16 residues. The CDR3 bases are TGTGCCAGTAGTATAGTTGGACAGGGGTTCACAGATACGCAGTATTTT. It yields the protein CASSIVGQGFTDTQYF.

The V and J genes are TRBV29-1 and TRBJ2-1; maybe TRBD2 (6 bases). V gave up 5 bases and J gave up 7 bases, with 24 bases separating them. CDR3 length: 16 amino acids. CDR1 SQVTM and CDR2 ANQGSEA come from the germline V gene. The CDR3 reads CSVSFGTNPGGNEQFF. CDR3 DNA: TGCAGCGTTTCCTTTGGGACCAATCCTGGGGGGAATGAGCAGTTCTTC.

Written as DNA, the CDR3 is TGCGCCAGCAGCCAAGTTTATAGCGGGAGGGCCGATACGCAGTATTTT. Residues: CASSQVYSGRADTQYF. The rearrangement joins TRBV4-3 to TRBJ2-3; TRBD2 matches at 11 bases. This CDR3 contains 16 residues. The J segment lost 6 bases and the V segment lost 1 base, leaving 6 bases of the junction unmatched. Per germline, CDR1 LGHNA and CDR2 YSLEER.

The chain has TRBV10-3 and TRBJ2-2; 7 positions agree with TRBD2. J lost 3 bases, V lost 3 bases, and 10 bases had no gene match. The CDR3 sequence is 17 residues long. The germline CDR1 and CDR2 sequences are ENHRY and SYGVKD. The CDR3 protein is CAISESAGRGYTGELFF. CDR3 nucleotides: TGTGCCATCAGTGAATCAGCGGGAAGGGGTTACACCGGGGAGCTGTTTTTT.

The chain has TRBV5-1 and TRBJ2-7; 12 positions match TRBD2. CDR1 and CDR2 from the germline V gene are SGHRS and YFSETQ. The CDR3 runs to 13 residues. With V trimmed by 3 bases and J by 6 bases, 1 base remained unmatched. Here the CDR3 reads CASSSTSGGEQYF. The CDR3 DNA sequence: TGCGCCAGCAGCTCGACTAGCGGGGGCGAGCAGTACTTC.

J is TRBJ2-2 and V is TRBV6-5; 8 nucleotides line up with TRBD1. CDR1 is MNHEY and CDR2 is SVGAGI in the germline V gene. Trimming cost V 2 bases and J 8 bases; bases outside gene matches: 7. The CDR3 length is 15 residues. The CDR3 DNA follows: TGTGCCAGCAGTTACCGAGACAGGGGCCGGGGGGAGCTGTTTTTT. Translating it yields CASSYRDRGRGELFF.

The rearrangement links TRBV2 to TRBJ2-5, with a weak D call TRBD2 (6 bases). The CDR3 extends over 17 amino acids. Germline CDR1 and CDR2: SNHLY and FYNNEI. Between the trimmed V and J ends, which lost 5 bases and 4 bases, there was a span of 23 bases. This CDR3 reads CASSWQSERARGETQYF. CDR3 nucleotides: TGTGCCAGCAGTTGGCAGTCGGAGCGGGCCCGAGGAGAGACCCAGTACTTC.

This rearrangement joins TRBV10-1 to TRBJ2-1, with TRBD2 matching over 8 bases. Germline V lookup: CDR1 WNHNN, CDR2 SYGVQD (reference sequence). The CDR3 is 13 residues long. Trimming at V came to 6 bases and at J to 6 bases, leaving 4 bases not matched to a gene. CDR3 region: CASSATSVNEQFF. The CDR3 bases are TGCGCCAGCAGCGCGACTAGCGTCAATGAGCAGTTCTTC.

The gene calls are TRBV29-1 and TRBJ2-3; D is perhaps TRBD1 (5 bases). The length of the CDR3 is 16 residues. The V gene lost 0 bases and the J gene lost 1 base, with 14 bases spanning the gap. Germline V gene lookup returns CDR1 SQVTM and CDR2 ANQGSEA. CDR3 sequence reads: CSVEDWARVGTDTQYF. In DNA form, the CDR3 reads TGCAGCGTTGAAGATTGGGCCAGGGTGGGCACAGATACGCAGTATTTT.

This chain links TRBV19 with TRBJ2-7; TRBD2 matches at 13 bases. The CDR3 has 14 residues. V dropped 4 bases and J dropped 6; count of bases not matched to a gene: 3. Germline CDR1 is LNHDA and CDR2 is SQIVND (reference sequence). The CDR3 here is CASSKTSGRAEQYF. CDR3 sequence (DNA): TGTGCCAGTAGTAAAACTAGCGGGAGGGCCGAGCAGTACTTC.

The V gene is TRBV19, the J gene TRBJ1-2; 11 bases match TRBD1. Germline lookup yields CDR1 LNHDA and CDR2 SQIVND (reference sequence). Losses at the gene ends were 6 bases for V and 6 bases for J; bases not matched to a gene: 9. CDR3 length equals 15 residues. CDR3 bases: TGTGCCAGTAGGGGGAACGGACAGGGGGCGAATGGCTACACCTTC. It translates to CASRGNGQGANGYTF. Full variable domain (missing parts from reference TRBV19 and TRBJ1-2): DGGITQSPKYLFRKEGQNVTLSCEQNLNHDAMYWYRQDPGQGLRLIYYSQIVNDFQKGDIAEGYSVSREKKESFPLTVTSAQKNPTAFYLCASRGNGQGANGYTFGSGTRLTVV.

The CDR3 protein is CASSSQFGELFF. CDR3 in DNA: TGTGCCAGCAGCTCACAATTCGGGGAGCTGTTTTTT. The V and J genes are TRBV4-2 and TRBJ2-2; D is unclear. Germline V lookup: CDR1 LGHNA, CDR2 YNFKEQ. Trimming removed 5 bases at V and 7 bases at J, with 8 bases between. The CDR3 extends over 12 amino acids.